The 6 T cell receptor beta chains in this list originate from one sample, sequenced in a study of shared clonotypes between healthy human individuals. The method was immunoSEQ multiplex PCR; TCRdb's version includes in-frame clones alone and lacks a portion of them. Among around 1.1 million clones listed, about 80% were seen once. Sample: memory CD4+ T cells from PBMCs. The subset was: CD45RA-negative fraction. Source of these receptors: a man younger than 35 in good health. Some clones in this sample may be carry-over from other donors' samples.

The rearrangement uses TRBV2 and TRBJ2-6, with D hard to call. The length of the CDR3 is 14 residues. Trimming removed 6 bases from V and 2 bases from J, with 8 bases in between. Germline V gene data show CDR1 as SNHLY and CDR2 as FYNNEI. CDR3 protein: CASSPRAGANVLTF. The CDR3 coding sequence is TGTGCCAGCAGCCCAAGGGCTGGGGCCAACGTCCTGACTTTC.

The rearrangement uses TRBV28 and TRBJ1-1; D is unresolved. The CDR3 runs to 12 residues. Trimming removed 1 base from V and 9 bases from J, with 9 bases in between. CDR1 MDHEN and CDR2 SYDVKM come from the germline V gene. CDR3 protein: CASSLFRSQAFF. The CDR3 DNA follows: TGTGCCAGCAGTTTATTTCGGAGTCAAGCTTTCTTT.

Remarks on this clone: Other DNA sequences in the same sample also yield this CDR3. This chain links TRBV28 with TRBJ1-2; 8 positions agree with TRBD1. CDR1 and CDR2 from the germline V gene are MDHEN and SYDVKM. J gave up 2 bases and V 6 bases, and 5 bases lay outside the gene matches. This CDR3 region has 14 residues. CDR3 in amino acids: CASRIQGANYGYTF. The CDR3 DNA sequence: TGTGCCAGCAGGATTCAGGGGGCAAACTATGGCTACACCTTC.

This clone was observed once. This sequence joins TRBV5-4 and TRBJ1-2; D is unclear. The CDR3 totals 17 residues. Between the trimmed V and J ends, which lost 0 bases and 4 bases, there was a span of 19 bases. Germline loops: CDR1 SGHNT, CDR2 YYREEE (reference sequence). CDR3 sequence: CASSLEADIRLFYGYTF. Written as DNA, the CDR3 is TGTGCCAGCAGCTTGGAAGCAGATATCCGACTCTTCTATGGCTACACCTTC.

The chain combines TRBV5-1 with TRBJ2-2; TRBD1 aligns across 10 bases. The CDR3 totals 16 residues. The V and J ends lost 4 bases and 5 bases, in that order; junction bases with no gene match: 8. Germline CDR1 and CDR2: SGHRS and YFSETQ. The CDR3 region is CASSPTTGQGTGELFF. CDR3 DNA sequence: TGCGCCAGCAGCCCAACAACGGGACAGGGGACCGGGGAGCTGTTTTTT.

This clone showed up just a few times. The chain recombines TRBV2 with TRBJ1-1; D may be TRBD1 (6 bases). Germline V gives CDR1 SNHLY, CDR2 FYNNEI. This CDR3 is 15 amino acids long. The V end was cut by 3 bases, the J end by 1 base, with 12 bases between. Here the CDR3 DNA reads TGTGCCAGCAGTGACTTGGGGACACCGAACACTGAAGCTTTCTTT. Its translation: CASSDLGTPNTEAFF.